The next 7 T cell receptor beta chains were all read from a single sample in a study of T-cell reconstitution after alpha-beta-depleted transplantation in children. Unique molecular identifiers were incorporated into the prepared TCRbeta library. TCRdb analysed the PCR reads with MiXCR anew, one entry per CDR3 protein. Among 200,000 or so distinct CDR3 sequences, 6.3% were seen once, and the ten largest hold roughly 4.8%. The sample here was PBMCs, taken before TCRalphabeta/CD19-depleted stem cell transplant. These receptor sequences come from a girl under three years old with combined immunodeficiency, due to receive a stem cell transplant.

This clonotype was counted at least ten times. The CDR3: CASSFHQGAPDTQYF. The CDR3 DNA sequence: TGTGCCAGCAGTTTTCACCAGGGGGCTCCAGATACGCAGTATTTT. The rearrangement links TRBV12-3 or TRBV12-4 to TRBJ2-3; 8 bases agree with TRBD1. The V segment lost 3 bases and the J segment 4 bases; nucleotides outside the gene matches: 6. The CDR3 length is 15 residues.

The chain has TRBV20-1 and TRBJ1-1; no firm D call. Germline lookup yields CDR1 DFQATT and CDR2 SNEGSKA (reference sequence). V dropped 7 bases and J dropped 0 bases, with 12 bases sitting between them. The CDR3 spans 13 residues. CDR3 region: CSGDGSLNTEAFF. For the CDR3, the DNA is TGCAGTGGTGATGGCAGTTTGAACACTGAAGCTTTCTTT.

V usage is TRBV6-5 and J usage is TRBJ2-1; no reliable D call. CDR1 and CDR2 from the germline V gene are MNHEY and SVGAGI. The CDR3 runs 15 residues. V gave up 2 bases and J gave up 3 bases, with 11 bases separating them. CDR3 DNA sequence: TGTGCCAGCAGTTACCGCCCAGTAAGCTACAATGAGCAGTTCTTC. This sequence encodes CASSYRPVSYNEQFF.

This clonotype was observed many times. This chain links TRBV4-1 with TRBJ2-7; D may match TRBD1 or TRBD2 (6 bases each). CDR1 and CDR2 from the germline V gene are MGHRA and YSYEKL. Trimming removed 0 bases at V and 0 bases at J, with 12 bases between. The CDR3 has 16 amino acids. The CDR3 reads CASSQEGGGHSYEQYF. In DNA form, the CDR3 reads TGCGCCAGCAGCCAAGAGGGGGGCGGCCACTCCTACGAGCAGTACTTC.

This clonotype was counted ten times or more. Written as DNA, the CDR3 is TGCAGTGCTAGGGTGGTGACTAGCGGGAGGGAGGAGCAGTTCTTC. Protein product: CSARVVTSGREEQFF. The chain uses TRBV20-1 and TRBJ2-1, with TRBD2 identical over 14 bases. The trim removed 3 bases at V and 10 bases at J, leaving 8 bases unmatched. CDR3 length: 15 amino acids. CDR1 is DFQATT, CDR2 SNEGSKA, per germline (reference sequence).

Worth noting for this clonotype: A much larger clone lies a single base off, so this may be a read error. CDR3 nucleotides: TGTGCCAGCAGTGATTTTAGCGGGGGCCAAGAGACCCAGTACTTC. Amino acids: CASSDFSGGQETQYF. The chain links TRBV2 to TRBJ2-5, with TRBD2 matching 9 bases. V lost 3 bases to trimming and J lost 1 base; unmatched junction nucleotides: 3. CDR1 and CDR2 from the germline V gene are SNHLY and FYNNEI. The CDR3 runs to 15 residues.

This clonotype was detected ten times or more. The genes are TRBV28 and TRBJ1-2, with a tentative D call TRBD1 (5 bases). CDR1 and CDR2 from the germline V gene are MDHEN and SYDVKM. This CDR3 region has 14 residues. V was shortened by 6 bases and J by 3 bases, with 14 bases between the two germline ends. The CDR3 DNA sequence: TGTGCCAGCAGAAGCAGGGTCTCGCACTATGGCTACACCTTC. As protein: CASRSRVSHYGYTF.